This record looks at one T cell receptor (beta chain) sequence and its context. Its specificity is unknown. This specimen comes from a study of CD8 T cells in ankylosing spondylitis. Whole-study results and caveats: Characteristic, it appeared, of ankylosing spondylitis blood was a TCR beta motif of about eight highly homologous variants. Reactive arthritis synovial fluid and blood previously showed some of these motif variants. Matched ankylosing spondylitis synovial fluid reportedly showed significant enrichment of disease-linked clones. CD8+ by phenotype, disease-linked clones were relatively rare in peripheral blood.

Germline CDR1 DFQATT, CDR2 SNEGSKA (reference sequence). V gave up 2 bases and J gave up 4 bases, with 9 bases separating them. The CDR3 extends over 13 amino acids. TCRdb reprocessed the 5' RACE reads via MiXCR and lists one record per CDR3 protein. The sample lists over 600,000 distinct CDR3 sequences; around a fifth were seen once. The sequenced sample was blood, either unsorted or a sorted T cell fraction (not recorded which). The sequence derives from a male donor with ankylosing spondylitis. The rearrangement links TRBV20-1 to TRBJ2-1; possibly TRBD2 for D (5 bases). The CDR3 region is CSARPLVYNEQFF. The CDR3 nucleotides read TGCAGTGCTAGACCACTAGTTTACAATGAGCAGTTCTTC.